This T cell receptor (beta chain) was sequenced during a study of blood T cell repertoires in COVID-19. The authors' processing: Researchers report that nucleated cell counts were estimated from reference gene primer amplification. The method was immunoSEQ multiplex PCR; TCRdb's version includes in-frame clones alone and lacks a portion of them. V, J and clone size are taken as reported in that table, and D and trimming were inferred from the DNA itself. The sample lists 150,000 to 200,000 clones, about 80% seen once, with 8.4% in the top ten. This TCR was sampled from a woman between 70 and 85 years old with acute or convalescent COVID-19. The sequenced sample consisted of peripheral blood.

CDR3 sequence reads: CASSPRRGTGYYEQYF. Here the CDR3 DNA reads TGTGCCAGCAGCCCTCGTAGGGGGACAGGGTATTACGAGCAGTACTTC. The rearrangement links TRBV7-8 to TRBJ2-7; 9 nucleotides agree with TRBD1. The CDR3 loop spans 16 amino acids. J lost 4 bases, V lost 5 bases, and 12 bases had no gene match. Germline CDR1 reads SGHVS; CDR2 reads FQNEAQ.